The 8 T cell receptor beta chains given below trace back to one sample, sequenced in a study of neoadjuvant anti-PD-1 for oral cavity cancer. Produced via immunoSEQ multiplex PCR; TCRdb's table is partial and in-frame only. The sample consists of under 15,000 clones, 71% of them appearing once. As for time point: after neoadjuvant nivolumab, at surgical resection. Sequenced material: PBMCs, taken after nivolumab (anti-PD-1) treatment. The receptors were gathered from a person aged 40 to 85 with oral cavity squamous cell carcinoma.

This clone was found a few times. The V and J genes are TRBV5-1 and TRBJ1-1, with D possibly being TRBD1 (6 bases). Per the germline V gene, CDR1 is SGHRS and CDR2 is YFSETQ. The CDR3 is 14 residues long. The V end lost 4 bases, the J end lost 5 bases, and 15 bases lay between the germline ends. The CDR3 loop is CASSQQGWLTEAFF. The CDR3 bases are TGCGCCAGCAGCCAACAGGGTTGGTTGACTGAAGCTTTCTTT.

In this sample, this clone turned up once. The CDR3 sequence is CASSQGGRGLAGLTDTQYF. The CDR3 DNA follows: TGCGCCAGCAGCCAAGGCGGGCGCGGACTAGCGGGACTCACAGATACGCAGTATTTT. This chain joins TRBV4-1 and TRBJ2-3; 12 bases are a match to TRBD2. Germline V lookup: CDR1 MGHRA, CDR2 YSYEKL. Unmatched junction bases numbered 10, after V lost 1 base and J lost 2 bases. The CDR3 is made up of 19 amino acids.

V and J are TRBV29-1 and TRBJ2-5, with 10 bases that match TRBD2. CDR3 length equals 13 residues. Germline trimming cut 7 bases from V and 5 bases from J; bases unmatched to any gene: 7. In germline, CDR1 is SQVTM, CDR2 ANQGSEA. This chain's CDR3 is CSATSGIGETQYF. Here the CDR3 DNA reads TGCAGCGCTACTAGCGGGATCGGGGAGACCCAGTACTTC.

V usage is TRBV6-6 and J usage is TRBJ1-1; weak D call: TRBD1 (6 bases). V was shortened by 5 bases and J by 1 base, with 14 bases between the two germline ends. Germline loops: CDR1 MNHNY, CDR2 SVGAGI (reference sequence). There are 15 residues in the CDR3. CDR3 amino acids: CASSPLGGGNTEAFF. The CDR3 region has the DNA TGTGCCAGCAGTCCGCTGGGGGGCGGGAACACTGAAGCTTTCTTT.

J is TRBJ1-4 and V is TRBV5-6, with 7 bases identical to TRBD1. From germline, CDR1 is SGHDT and CDR2 YYEEEE. The CDR3 loop spans 19 amino acids. Trimming took 3 bases from V and 3 from J; bases not matched to a gene: 17. As DNA, the CDR3 is TGTGCCAGCAGCTGGACTGATCGATACAGGGGCCGGGCTAATGAAAAACTGTTTTTT. Translated, it gives CASSWTDRYRGRANEKLFF.

The chain is built from TRBV7-9 and TRBJ1-1; weak D call: TRBD1 (6 bases). The CDR3 consists of 15 residues. V was shortened by 5 bases and J by 1 base, with 14 bases between the two germline ends. Germline values: CDR1 SEHNR, CDR2 FQNEAQ (reference sequence). CDR3 region: CASSIYRAPNTEAFF. The CDR3 DNA is TGTGCCAGCAGCATTTACAGGGCCCCGAACACTGAAGCTTTCTTT.

V gene TRBV28 combines with J gene TRBJ1-5; D ambiguous. The CDR3 consists of 12 residues. The germline V gene has CDR1 MDHEN and CDR2 SYDVKM. Deletions cut 8 bases from V and 1 base from J, with 6 bases between. The CDR3 reads CASLRSNQPQHF. In DNA form, the CDR3 reads TGTGCCAGCCTACGGAGCAATCAGCCCCAGCATTTT.

V gene TRBV6-5 combines with J gene TRBJ2-1; D is ambiguous. The germline V and J ends were trimmed by 0 bases and 9 bases, with 12 bases remaining between them. This CDR3 is built from 14 residues. Germline CDR1 and CDR2: MNHEY and SVGAGI. The CDR3 loop is CASSYSQLLGEQFF. DNA of the CDR3: TGTGCCAGCAGTTACTCACAGCTATTGGGTGAGCAGTTCTTC.